One and the same sample provided the 5 T cell receptor beta chains below, sequenced in a study of shared clonotypes between healthy human individuals (dated by TCRdb to 2020 to 2022). The library was obtained by the immunoSEQ multiplex PCR assay. The source is immuneACCESS, and TCRdb retained only in-frame sequences with V and J called. Part of the clones is not carried over; for the studies checked, unresolved V genes explain less than half of this, and the remainder is unexplained. Recorded for this sample are about 2 million clones; 85% to 95% of them occurred a single time. The ten biggest clones cover about 1.1% of the sample. CD8 naive samples consisted of CD45RO-negative cells that were positively selected for CCR7, yielding a CD45RA+CCR7+ population without TemRA cells. The sequencing input was naive CD8+ T cells sorted from blood. The meaning of the sample's cell subset or site label: CD45RA+CCR7+. The origin of the receptors is a man between 18 and 29 years old in good health.

V is TRBV12-5 and J is TRBJ1-5, with TRBD1 identical over 9 bases. This CDR3 is 15 amino acids long. V shed 7 bases, J shed 6 bases, and the junction held 10 bases outside the gene matches. In germline, CDR1 is LGHNT, CDR2 FRNRAP. The CDR3, as DNA: TGTGCTAGTGCCCTGGACAGGGGTATACGTCAGCCCCAGCATTTT. Encoded protein: CASALDRGIRQPQHF.

V gene TRBV13 combines with J gene TRBJ2-7; 10 bases line up with TRBD2. V lost 4 bases, J lost 0 bases, and 9 bases stayed unmatched. Germline loops: CDR1 PRHDT, CDR2 FYEKMQ (reference sequence). This CDR3 region has 17 residues. The DNA of the CDR3 is TGTGCCAGCAGCTCCTTACTCACTAGCGGGGCCTCCTACGAGCAGTACTTC. Amino acids: CASSSLLTSGASYEQYF.

Concerning this clone: The identical CDR3 is also encoded by other nucleotide sequences in the sample. The rearrangement joins TRBV4-1 to TRBJ2-7; 11 bases line up with TRBD1. This CDR3 contains 13 residues. The germline CDR1 and CDR2 sequences are MGHRA and YSYEKL. Trimming took 4 bases from V and 7 from J; bases not matched to a gene: 3. CDR3 sequence: CASSPGQGGEQYF. CDR3 coding DNA: TGCGCCAGCAGCCCGGGACAGGGGGGGGAGCAGTACTTC.

The gene calls are TRBV6-1 and TRBJ2-7; possible D gene TRBD2, 6 bases. The CDR3 contains 14 residues. V was clipped by 4 bases and J by 3 bases, with 13 bases between them. Germline CDR1 MNHNS, CDR2 SASEGT. CDR3 protein: CASSVGTLYYEQYF. In DNA form, the CDR3 reads TGTGCCAGCAGTGTTGGGACTCTTTACTACGAGCAGTACTTC.

This chain uses TRBV6-6 with TRBJ2-7; D perhaps matches TRBD2 (6 bases). Trimming removed 8 bases from V and 0 bases from J, with 8 bases in between. The CDR3 is made up of 12 amino acids. CDR1 and CDR2 (germline): MNHNY, SVGAGI (reference sequence). CDR3 loop: CASSGDSYEQYF. In DNA form, the CDR3 reads TGTGCCAGCTCGGGGGACTCCTACGAGCAGTACTTC.